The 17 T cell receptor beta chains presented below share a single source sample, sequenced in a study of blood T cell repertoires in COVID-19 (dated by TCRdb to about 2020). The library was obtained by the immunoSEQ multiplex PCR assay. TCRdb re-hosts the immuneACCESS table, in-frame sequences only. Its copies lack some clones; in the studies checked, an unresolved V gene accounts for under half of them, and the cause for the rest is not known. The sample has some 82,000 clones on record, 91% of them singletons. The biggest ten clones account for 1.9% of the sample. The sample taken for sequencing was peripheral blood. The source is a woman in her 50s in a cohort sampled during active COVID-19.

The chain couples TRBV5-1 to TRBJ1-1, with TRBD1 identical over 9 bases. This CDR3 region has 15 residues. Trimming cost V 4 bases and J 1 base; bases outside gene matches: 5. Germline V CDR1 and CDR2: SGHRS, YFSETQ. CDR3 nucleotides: TGCGCCAGCAGCCCACAGGGGGCGCGGAACACTGAAGCTTTCTTT. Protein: CASSPQGARNTEAFF.

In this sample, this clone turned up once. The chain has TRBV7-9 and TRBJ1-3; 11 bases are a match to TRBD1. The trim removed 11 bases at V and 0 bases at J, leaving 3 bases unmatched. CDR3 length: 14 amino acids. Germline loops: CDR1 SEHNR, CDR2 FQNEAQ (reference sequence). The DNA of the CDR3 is TGTGCCGGGGACAGGGGGAGCTCTGGAAACACCATATATTTT. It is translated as CAGDRGSSGNTIYF.

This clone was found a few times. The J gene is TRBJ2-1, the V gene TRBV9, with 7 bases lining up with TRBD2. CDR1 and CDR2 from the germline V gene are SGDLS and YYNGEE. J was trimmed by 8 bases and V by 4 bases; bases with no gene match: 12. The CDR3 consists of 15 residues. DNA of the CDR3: TGTGCCAGCAGCCTAGGGACTACAAGTAGGCATGAGCAGTTCTTC. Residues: CASSLGTTSRHEQFF.

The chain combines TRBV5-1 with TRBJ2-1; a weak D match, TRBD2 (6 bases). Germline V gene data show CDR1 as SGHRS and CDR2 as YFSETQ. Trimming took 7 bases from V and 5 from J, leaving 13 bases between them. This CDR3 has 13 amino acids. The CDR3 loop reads CASSSGGNNEQFF. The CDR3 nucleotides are TGCGCCAGCTCCTCTGGGGGGAACAATGAGCAGTTCTTC.

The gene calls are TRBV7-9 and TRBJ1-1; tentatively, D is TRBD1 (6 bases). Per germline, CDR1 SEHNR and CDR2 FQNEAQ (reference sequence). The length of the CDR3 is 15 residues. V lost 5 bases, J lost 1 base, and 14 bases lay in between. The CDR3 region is CASSPGESRNTEAFF. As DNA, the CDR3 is TGTGCCAGCAGCCCAGGGGAAAGTAGGAACACTGAAGCTTTCTTT.

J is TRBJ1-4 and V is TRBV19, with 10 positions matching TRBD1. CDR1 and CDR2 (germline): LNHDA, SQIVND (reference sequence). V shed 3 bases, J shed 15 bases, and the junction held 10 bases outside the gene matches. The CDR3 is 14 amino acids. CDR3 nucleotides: TGTGCCAGTAGTATTGGGACAGGGGTTGGAGGGGTGTTTTTT. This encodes CASSIGTGVGGVFF. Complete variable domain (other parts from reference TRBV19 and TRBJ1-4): DGGITQSPKYLFRKEGQNVTLSCEQNLNHDAMYWYRQDPGQGLRLIYYSQIVNDFQKGDIAEGYSVSREKKESFPLTVTSAQKNPTAFYLCASSIGTGVGGVFFGSGTQLSVL.

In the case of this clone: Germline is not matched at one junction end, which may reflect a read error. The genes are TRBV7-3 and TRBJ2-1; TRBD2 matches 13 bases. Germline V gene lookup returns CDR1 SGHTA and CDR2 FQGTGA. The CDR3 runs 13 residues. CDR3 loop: CASSRTSGGPTLF. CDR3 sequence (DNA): TGTGCCAGCAGTCGGACTAGCGGGGGACCTACGCTCTTC.

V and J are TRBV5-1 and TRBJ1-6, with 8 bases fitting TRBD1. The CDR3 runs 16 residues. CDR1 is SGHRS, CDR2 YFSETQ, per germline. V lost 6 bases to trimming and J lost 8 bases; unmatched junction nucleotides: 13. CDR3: CASTPLADRVDSPLHF. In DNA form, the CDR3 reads TGCGCCAGCACCCCCTTAGCGGACAGGGTTGATTCACCCCTCCACTTT.

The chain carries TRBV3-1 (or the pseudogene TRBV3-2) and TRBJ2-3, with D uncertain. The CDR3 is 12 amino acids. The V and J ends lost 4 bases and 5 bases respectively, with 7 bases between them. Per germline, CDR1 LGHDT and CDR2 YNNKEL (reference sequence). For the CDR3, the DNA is TGTGCCAGCAGCCGGCAAGAAGATACGCAGTATTTT. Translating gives CASSRQEDTQYF.

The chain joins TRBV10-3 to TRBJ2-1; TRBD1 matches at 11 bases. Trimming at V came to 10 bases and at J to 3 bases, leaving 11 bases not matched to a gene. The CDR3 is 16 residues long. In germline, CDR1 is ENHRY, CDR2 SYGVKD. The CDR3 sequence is CATRAGGQGVYNEQFF. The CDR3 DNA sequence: TGTGCCACCCGGGCCGGGGGACAGGGGGTCTACAATGAGCAGTTCTTC.

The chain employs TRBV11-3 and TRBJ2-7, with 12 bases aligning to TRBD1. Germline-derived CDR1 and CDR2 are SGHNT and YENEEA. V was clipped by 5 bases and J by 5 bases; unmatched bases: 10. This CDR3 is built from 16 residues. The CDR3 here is CASSPGTGGSRDEQYF. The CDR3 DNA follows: TGTGCCAGCAGCCCCGGGACAGGGGGCTCAAGGGACGAGCAGTACTTC.

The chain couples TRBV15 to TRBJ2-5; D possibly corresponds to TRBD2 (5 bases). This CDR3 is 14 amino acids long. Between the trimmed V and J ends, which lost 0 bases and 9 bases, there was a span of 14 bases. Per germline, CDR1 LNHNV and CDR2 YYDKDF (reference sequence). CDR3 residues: CATSRDQAGRAQYF. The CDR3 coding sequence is TGTGCCACCAGCAGAGATCAGGCGGGCCGGGCCCAGTACTTC.

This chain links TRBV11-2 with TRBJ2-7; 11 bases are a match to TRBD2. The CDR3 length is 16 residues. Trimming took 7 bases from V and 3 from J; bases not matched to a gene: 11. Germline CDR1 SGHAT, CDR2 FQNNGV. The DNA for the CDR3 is TGTGCCAGCACTAGCCCACGACTAGCGGGAAACTACGAGCAGTACTTC. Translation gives CASTSPRLAGNYEQYF.

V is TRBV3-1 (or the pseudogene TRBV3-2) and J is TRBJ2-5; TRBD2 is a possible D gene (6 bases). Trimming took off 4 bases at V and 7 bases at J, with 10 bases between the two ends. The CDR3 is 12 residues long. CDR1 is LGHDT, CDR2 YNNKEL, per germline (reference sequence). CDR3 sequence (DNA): TGTGCCAGCAGCCTAGCGGATGGGACCCAGTACTTC. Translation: CASSLADGTQYF.

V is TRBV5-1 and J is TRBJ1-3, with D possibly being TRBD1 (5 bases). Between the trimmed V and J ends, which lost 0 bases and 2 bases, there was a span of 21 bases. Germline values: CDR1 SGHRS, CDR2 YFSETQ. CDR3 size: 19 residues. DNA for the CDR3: TGCGCCAGCAGCTTGGGTCCGTTTCTTGGGGCTTCGGCTGGAAACACCATATATTTT. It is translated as CASSLGPFLGASAGNTIYF.

The CDR3 loop is CASSFSGGTLSYNEQFF. The CDR3 bases are TGCGCCAGCAGCTTTAGCGGGGGAACCCTCTCCTACAATGAGCAGTTCTTC. This sequence joins TRBV5-1 and TRBJ2-1; TRBD2 matches 9 bases. This CDR3 spans 17 amino acids. In germline, CDR1 is SGHRS, CDR2 YFSETQ. V was pared by 2 bases and J by 0 bases, with 6 bases of the junction left unmatched.

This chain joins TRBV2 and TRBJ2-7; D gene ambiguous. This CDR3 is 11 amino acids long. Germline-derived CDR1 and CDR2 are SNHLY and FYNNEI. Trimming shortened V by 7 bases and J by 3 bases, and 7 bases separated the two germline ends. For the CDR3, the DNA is TGTGCCAGCACCCAAAACTACGAGCAGTACTTC. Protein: CASTQNYEQYF.